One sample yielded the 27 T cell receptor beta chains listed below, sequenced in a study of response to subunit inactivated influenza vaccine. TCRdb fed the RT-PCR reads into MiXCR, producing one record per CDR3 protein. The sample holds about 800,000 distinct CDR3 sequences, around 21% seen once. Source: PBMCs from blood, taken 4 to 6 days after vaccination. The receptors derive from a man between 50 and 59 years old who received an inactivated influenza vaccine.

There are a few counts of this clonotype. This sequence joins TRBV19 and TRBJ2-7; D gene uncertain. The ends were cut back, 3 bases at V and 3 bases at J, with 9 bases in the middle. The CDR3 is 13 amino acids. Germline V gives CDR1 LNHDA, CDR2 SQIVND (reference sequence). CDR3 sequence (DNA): TGTGCCAGTAGTATTGAGAGAGGCTACGAGCAGTACTTC. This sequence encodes CASSIERGYEQYF.

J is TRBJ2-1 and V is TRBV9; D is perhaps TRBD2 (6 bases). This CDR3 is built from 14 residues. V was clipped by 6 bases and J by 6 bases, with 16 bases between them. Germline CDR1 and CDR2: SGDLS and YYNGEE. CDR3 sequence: CASTPRGALNEQFF. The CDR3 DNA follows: TGTGCCAGCACGCCCCGCGGGGCCCTCAATGAGCAGTTCTTC.

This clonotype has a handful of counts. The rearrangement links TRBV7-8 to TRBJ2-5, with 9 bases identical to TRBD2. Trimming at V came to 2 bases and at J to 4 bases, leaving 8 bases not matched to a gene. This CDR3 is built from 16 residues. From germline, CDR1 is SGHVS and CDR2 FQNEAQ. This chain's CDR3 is CASSLYVPREGETQYF. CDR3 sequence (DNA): TGTGCCAGCAGCTTATATGTACCGCGGGAGGGAGAGACCCAGTACTTC.

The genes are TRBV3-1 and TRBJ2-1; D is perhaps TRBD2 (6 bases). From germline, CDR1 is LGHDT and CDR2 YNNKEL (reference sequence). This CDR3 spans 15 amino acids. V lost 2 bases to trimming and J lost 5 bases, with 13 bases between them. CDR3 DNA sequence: TGTGCCAGCAGCCAACGGAGTAGCGGAAACAATGAGCAGTTCTTC. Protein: CASSQRSSGNNEQFF.

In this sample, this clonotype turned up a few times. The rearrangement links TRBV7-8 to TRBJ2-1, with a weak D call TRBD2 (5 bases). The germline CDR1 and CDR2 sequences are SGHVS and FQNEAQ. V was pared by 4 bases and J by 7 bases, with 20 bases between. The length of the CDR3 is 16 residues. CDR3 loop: CASSSQTGMRVNEQFF. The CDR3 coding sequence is TGTGCCAGCAGCTCCCAGACCGGGATGCGCGTGAATGAGCAGTTCTTC. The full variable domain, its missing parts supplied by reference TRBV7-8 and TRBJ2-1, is GAGVSQSPRYKVAKRGQDVALRCDPISGHVSLFWYQQALGQGPEFLTYFQNEAQLDKSGLPSDRFFAERPEGSVSTLKIQRTQQEDSAVYLCASSSQTGMRVNEQFFGPGTRLTVL.

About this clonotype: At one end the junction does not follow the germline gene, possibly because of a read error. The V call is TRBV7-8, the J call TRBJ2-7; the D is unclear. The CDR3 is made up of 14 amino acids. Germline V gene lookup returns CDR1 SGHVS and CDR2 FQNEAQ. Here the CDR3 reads CASSLEIWVKTRVF. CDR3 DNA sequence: TGTGCCAGCAGCTTAGAAATATGGGTGAAAACTCGGGTTTTC. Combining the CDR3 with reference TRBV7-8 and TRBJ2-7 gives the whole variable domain GAGVSQSPRYKVAKRGQDVALRCDPISGHVSLFWYQQALGQGPEFLTYFQNEAQLDKSGLPSDRFFAERPEGSVSTLKIQRTQQEDSAVYLCASSLEIWVKTRVFGPGTRLTVT.

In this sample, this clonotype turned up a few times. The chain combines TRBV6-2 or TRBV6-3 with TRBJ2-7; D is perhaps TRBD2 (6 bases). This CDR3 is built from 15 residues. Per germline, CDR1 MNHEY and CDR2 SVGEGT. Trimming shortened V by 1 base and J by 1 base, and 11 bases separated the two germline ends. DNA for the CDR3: TGTGCCAGCAGTTACTACCTGGGAGGATCCTACGAGCAGTACTTC. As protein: CASSYYLGGSYEQYF.

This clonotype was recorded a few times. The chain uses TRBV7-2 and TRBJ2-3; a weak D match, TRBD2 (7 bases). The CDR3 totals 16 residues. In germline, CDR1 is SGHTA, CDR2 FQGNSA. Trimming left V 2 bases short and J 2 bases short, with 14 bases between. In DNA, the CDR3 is TGTGCCAGCAGCTTATGGGGGGGGCCATCCACAGATACGCAGTATTTT. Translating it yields CASSLWGGPSTDTQYF.

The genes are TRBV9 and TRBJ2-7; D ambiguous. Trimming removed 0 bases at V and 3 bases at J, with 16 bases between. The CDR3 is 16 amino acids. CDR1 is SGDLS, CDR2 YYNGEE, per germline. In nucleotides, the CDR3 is TGTGCCAGCAGCGTAGAACCAGTTAAGGGCGTCTACGAGCAGTACTTC. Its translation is CASSVEPVKGVYEQYF.

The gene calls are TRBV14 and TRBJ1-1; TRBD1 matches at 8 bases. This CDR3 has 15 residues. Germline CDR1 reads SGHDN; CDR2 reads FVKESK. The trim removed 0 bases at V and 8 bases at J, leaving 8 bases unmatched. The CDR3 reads CASSQDGAGGREAFF. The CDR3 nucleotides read TGTGCCAGCAGCCAAGATGGGGCAGGGGGCAGAGAAGCTTTCTTT.

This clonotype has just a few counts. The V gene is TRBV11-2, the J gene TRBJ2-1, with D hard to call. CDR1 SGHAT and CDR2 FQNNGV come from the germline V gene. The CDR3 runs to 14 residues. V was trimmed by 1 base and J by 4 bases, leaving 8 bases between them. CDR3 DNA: TGTGCCAGCAGCTTAGTTGGCCTTTACAATGAGCAGTTCTTC. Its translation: CASSLVGLYNEQFF.

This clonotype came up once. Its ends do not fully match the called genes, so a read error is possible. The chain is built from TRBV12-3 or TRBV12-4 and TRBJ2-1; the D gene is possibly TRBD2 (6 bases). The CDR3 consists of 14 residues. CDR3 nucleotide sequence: TGTGCCAGCAGTCCGGGAGCTACCAACAATGAGCGGTTCTTC. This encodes CASSPGATNNERFF.

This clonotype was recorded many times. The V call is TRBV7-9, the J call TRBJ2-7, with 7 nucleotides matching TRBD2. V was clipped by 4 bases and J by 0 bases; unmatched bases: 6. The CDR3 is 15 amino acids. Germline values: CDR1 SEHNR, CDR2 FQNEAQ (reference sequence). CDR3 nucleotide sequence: TGTGCCAGCAGCTCTCAGCGGGGATTCTCCTACGAGCAGTACTTC. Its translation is CASSSQRGFSYEQYF.

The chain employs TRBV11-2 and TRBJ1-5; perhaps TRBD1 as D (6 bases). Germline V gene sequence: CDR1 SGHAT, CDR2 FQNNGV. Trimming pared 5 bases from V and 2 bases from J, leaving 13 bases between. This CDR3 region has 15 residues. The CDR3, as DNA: TGTGCCAGCAGCCAGTCGGACAGTGGCAATCAGCCCCAGCATTTT. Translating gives CASSQSDSGNQPQHF.

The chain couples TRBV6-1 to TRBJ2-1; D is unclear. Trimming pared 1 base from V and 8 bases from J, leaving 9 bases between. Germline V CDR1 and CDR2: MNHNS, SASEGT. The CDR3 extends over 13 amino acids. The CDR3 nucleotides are TGTGCCAGCAGTGAAGGTGGGAATCATGAGCAGTTCTTC. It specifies CASSEGGNHEQFF.

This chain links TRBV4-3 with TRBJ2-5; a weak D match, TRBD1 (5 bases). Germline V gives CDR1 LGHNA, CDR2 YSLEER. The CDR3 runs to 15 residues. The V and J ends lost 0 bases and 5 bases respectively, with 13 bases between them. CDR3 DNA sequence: TGCGCCAGCAGCCAAGACGCAGGGTATTTTGAGACCCAGTACTTC. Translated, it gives CASSQDAGYFETQYF.

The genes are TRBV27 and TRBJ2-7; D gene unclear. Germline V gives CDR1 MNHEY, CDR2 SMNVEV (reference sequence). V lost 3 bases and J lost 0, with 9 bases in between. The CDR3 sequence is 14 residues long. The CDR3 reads CASSFGPTSYEQYF. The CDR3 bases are TGTGCCAGCAGTTTCGGACCCACCTCCTACGAGCAGTACTTC.

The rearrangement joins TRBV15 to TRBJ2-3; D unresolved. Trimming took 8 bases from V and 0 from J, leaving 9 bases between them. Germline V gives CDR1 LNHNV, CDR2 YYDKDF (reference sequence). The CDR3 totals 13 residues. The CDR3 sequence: CATAMDSTDTQYF. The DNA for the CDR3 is TGTGCCACCGCCATGGATAGCACAGATACGCAGTATTTT.

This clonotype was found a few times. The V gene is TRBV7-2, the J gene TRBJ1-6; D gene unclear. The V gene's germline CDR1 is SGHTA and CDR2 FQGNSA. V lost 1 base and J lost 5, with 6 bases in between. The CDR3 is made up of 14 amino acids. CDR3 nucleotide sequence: TGTGCCAGCAGCTTAGAAACAGATAATTCACCCCTCCACTTT. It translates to CASSLETDNSPLHF. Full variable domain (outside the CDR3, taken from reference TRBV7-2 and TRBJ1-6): GAGVSQSPSNKVTEKGKDVELRCDPISGHTALYWYRQSLGQGLEFLIYFQGNSAPDKSGLPSDRFSAERTGGSVSTLTIQRTQQEDSAVYLCASSLETDNSPLHFGNGTRLTVT.

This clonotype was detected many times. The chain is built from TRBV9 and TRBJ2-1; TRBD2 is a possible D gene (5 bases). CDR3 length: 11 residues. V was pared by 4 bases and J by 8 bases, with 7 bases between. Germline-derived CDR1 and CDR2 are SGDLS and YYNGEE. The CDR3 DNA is TGTGCCAGCAGCATCGGGGATGAGCAGTTCTTC. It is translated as CASSIGDEQFF.

CDR3 in amino acids: CSPVQSYEQYF. The CDR3 coding sequence is TGCAGCCCGGTCCAGTCCTACGAGCAGTACTTC. The V call is TRBV20-1, the J call TRBJ2-7; no clear D gene. CDR3 length equals 11 residues. The germline V gene has CDR1 DFQATT and CDR2 SNEGSKA (reference sequence).

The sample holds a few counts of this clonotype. The CDR3 loop is CASSFGVALYNEQFF. The CDR3 DNA reads as TGTGCCAGCAGCTTTGGGGTGGCCCTCTACAATGAGCAGTTCTTC. The rearrangement joins TRBV5-6 to TRBJ2-1; D uncertain. The CDR3 covers 15 residues. With 2 bases removed from V and 3 bases from J, the gap between germline ends came to 12 bases. Per germline, CDR1 SGHDT and CDR2 YYEEEE.

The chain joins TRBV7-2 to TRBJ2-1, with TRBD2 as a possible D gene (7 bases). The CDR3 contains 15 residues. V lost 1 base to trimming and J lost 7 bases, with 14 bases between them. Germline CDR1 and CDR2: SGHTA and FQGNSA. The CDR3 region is CASSLGGGAKNEQFF. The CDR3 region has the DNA TGTGCCAGCAGCTTAGGAGGGGGGGCTAAGAATGAGCAGTTCTTC. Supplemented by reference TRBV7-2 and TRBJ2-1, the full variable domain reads GAGVSQSPSNKVTEKGKDVELRCDPISGHTALYWYRQSLGQGLEFLIYFQGNSAPDKSGLPSDRFSAERTGGSVSTLTIQRTQQEDSAVYLCASSLGGGAKNEQFFGPGTRLTVL.

In DNA, the CDR3 is TGCAGTGCTCTAGCCCAGACAGGGGTGATCTACGAGCAGTACTTC. Encoded protein: CSALAQTGVIYEQYF. The chain is built from TRBV20-1 and TRBJ2-7; 8 bases are a match to TRBD1. Germline V CDR1 and CDR2: DFQATT, SNEGSKA (reference sequence). The junction had 12 bases not matched to a gene; V was cut back by 5 bases and J by 3 bases. The CDR3 is 15 amino acids.

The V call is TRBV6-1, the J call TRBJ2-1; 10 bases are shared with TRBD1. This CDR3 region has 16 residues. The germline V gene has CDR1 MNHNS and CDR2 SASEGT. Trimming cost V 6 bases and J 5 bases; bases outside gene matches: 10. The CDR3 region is CASRQFRDRGHNEQFF. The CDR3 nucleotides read TGTGCCAGCAGACAGTTCCGGGACAGGGGTCACAATGAGCAGTTCTTC.

Written as DNA, the CDR3 is TGTGCCACTCTGGGGGATACGCAGTATTTT. Translating gives CATLGDTQYF. The chain combines TRBV7-9 with TRBJ2-3; D is unresolved. The V end lost 10 bases, the J end lost 6 bases, and 8 bases lay between the germline ends. Germline CDR1 and CDR2: SEHNR and FQNEAQ (reference sequence). This CDR3 has 10 amino acids.

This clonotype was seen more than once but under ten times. CDR3 DNA sequence: TGTGCCAGCAGCCCCGACGGGACAGGGCCAAATGAGCAGTTCTTC. This translates into CASSPDGTGPNEQFF. V and J are TRBV7-2 and TRBJ2-1; 9 positions match TRBD1. Trimming cost V 5 bases and J 7 bases; bases outside gene matches: 9. The CDR3 totals 15 residues. Germline-derived CDR1 and CDR2 are SGHTA and FQGNSA. The whole variable domain, remainder taken from reference TRBV7-2 and TRBJ2-1, is GAGVSQSPSNKVTEKGKDVELRCDPISGHTALYWYRQSLGQGLEFLIYFQGNSAPDKSGLPSDRFSAERTGGSVSTLTIQRTQQEDSAVYLCASSPDGTGPNEQFFGPGTRLTVL.